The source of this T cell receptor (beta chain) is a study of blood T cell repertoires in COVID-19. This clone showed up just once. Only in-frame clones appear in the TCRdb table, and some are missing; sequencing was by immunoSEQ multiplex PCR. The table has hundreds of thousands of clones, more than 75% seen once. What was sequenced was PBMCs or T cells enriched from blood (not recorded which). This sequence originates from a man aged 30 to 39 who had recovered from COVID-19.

As DNA, the CDR3 is TGTGCCACCGAGGGAGTAGACAGGGGGCGCAACTATGGCTACACCTTC. Translating it yields CATEGVDRGRNYGYTF. The chain links TRBV10-3 to TRBJ1-2; 10 positions agree with TRBD1. The ends lost 10 bases at V and 2 bases at J; junction bases unmatched: 13. Germline loops: CDR1 ENHRY, CDR2 SYGVKD. The CDR3 covers 16 residues.